A selection of T cell receptor beta chains follows, all from one sample in a study of blood T cell repertoires in COVID-19. Clones were sequenced by immunoSEQ multiplex PCR, and TCRdb holds only the in-frame ones, with some missing. The sample lists 65,000 to 85,000 clones, approximately 86% occurring once. Input material: peripheral blood. The receptors here all came from a man older than 75 with COVID-19, enrolled during active disease. Both conserved end residues are trimmed from each CDR3.

V gene,CDR3 protein
TRBV10-3,AISGSAALGGYT
TRBV5-6,ASSVDRTSSYNSPLH
TRBV7-3,ASSPRTSGRADTQY
TRBV21-1,ASSKFLDRVINSNQPQH
TRBV18,ASSPGQVLYTGELF
TRBV4-2,ASSQEGQTTYGYT
TRBV10-3,AISRQEVNTEAF
TRBV7-9,ASSNTGTGLAGELF
TRBV7-8,ASSFQRGLDTQY
TRBV5-8,ASSFQGYTNEKLF